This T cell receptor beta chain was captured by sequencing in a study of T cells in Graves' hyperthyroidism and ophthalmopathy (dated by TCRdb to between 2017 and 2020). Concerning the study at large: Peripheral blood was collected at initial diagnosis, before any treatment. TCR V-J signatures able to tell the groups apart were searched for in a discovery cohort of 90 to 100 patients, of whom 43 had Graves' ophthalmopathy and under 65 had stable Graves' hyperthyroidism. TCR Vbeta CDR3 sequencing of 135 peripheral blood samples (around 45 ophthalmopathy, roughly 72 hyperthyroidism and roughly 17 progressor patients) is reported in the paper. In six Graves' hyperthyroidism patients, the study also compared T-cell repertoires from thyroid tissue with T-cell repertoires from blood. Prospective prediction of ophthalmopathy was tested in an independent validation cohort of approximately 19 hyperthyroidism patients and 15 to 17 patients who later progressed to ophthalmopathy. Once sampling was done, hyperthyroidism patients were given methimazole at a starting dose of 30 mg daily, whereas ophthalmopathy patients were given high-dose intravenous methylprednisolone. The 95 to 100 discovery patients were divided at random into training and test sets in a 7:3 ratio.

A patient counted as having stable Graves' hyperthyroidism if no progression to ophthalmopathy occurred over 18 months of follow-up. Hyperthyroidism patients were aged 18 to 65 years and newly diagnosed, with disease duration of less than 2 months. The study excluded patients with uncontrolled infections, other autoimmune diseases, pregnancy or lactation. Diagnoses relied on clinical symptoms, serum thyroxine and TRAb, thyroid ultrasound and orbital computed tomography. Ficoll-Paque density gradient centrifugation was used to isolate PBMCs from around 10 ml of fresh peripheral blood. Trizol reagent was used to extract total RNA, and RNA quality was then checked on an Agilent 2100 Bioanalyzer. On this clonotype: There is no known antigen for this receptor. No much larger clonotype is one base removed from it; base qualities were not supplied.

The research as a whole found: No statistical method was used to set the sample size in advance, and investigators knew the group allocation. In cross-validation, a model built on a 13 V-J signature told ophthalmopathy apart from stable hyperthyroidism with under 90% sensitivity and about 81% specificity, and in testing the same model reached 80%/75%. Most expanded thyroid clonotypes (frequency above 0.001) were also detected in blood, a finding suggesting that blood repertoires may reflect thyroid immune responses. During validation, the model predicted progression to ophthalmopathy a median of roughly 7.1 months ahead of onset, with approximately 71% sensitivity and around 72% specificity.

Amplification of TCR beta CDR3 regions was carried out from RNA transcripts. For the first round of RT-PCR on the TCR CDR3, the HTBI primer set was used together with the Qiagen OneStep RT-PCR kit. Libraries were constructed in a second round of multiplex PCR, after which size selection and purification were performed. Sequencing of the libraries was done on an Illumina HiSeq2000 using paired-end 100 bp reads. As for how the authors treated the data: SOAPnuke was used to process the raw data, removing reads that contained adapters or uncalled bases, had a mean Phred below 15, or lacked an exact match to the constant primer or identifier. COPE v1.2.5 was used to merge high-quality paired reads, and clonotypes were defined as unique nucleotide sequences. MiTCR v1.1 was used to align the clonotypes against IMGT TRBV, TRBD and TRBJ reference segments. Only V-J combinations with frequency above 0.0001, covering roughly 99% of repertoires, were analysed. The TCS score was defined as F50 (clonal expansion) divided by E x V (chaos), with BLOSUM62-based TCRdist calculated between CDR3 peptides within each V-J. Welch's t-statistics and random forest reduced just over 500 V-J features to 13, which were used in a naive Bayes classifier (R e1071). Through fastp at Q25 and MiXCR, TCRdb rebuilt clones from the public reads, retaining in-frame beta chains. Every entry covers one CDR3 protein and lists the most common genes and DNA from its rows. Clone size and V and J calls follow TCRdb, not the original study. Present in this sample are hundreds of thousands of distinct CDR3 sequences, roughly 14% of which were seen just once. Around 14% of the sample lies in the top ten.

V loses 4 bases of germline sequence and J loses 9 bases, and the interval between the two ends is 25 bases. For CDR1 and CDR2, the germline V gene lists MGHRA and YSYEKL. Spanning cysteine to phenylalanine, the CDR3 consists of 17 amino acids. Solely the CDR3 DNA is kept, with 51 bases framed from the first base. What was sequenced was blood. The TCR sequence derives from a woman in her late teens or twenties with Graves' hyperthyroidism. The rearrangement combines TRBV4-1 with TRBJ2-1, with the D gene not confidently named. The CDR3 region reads CASSRLGVAPLQFEQFF. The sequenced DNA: TGCGCCAGCAGCCGACTTGGGGTGGCCCCTCTACAATTTGAGCAGTTCTTC.